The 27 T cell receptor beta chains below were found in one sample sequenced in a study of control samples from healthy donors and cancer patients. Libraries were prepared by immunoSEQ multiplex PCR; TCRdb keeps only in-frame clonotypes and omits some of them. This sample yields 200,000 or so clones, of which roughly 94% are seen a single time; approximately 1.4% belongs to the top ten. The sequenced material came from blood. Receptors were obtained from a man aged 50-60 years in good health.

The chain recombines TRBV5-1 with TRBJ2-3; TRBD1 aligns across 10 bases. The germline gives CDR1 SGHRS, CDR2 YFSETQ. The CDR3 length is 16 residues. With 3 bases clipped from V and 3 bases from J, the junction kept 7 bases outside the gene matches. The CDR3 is CASSSTGTGVTDTQYF. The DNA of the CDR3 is TGCGCCAGCAGCTCAACCGGGACAGGGGTTACAGATACGCAGTATTTT.

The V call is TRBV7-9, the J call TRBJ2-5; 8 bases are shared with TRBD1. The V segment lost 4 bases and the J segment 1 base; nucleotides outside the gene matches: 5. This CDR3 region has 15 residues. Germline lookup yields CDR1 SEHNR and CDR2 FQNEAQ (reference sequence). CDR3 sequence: CASSWDRSFQETQYF. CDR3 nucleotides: TGTGCCAGCAGCTGGGACAGGTCTTTCCAAGAGACCCAGTACTTC.

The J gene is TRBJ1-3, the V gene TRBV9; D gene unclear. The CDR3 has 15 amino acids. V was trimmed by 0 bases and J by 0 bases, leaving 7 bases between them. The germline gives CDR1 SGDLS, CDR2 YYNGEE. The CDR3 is CASSVGYYSGNTIYF. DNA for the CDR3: TGTGCCAGCAGCGTAGGGTATTACTCTGGAAACACCATATATTTT.

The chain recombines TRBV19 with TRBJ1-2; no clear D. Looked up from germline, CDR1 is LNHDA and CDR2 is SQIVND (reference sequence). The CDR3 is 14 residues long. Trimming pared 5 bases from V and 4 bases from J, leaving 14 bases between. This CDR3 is CASSLLSGLYGYTF. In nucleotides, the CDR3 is TGTGCCAGTAGTCTTTTGAGTGGACTCTATGGCTACACCTTC.

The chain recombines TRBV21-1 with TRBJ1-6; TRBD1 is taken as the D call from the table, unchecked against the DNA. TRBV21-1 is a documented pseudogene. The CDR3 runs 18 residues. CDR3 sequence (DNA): TGTGCCAGCAGCCTAAGGGTCGGTTTGACAGGGCTTAATTCACCCCTCCACTTT. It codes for CASSLRVGLTGLNSPLHF.

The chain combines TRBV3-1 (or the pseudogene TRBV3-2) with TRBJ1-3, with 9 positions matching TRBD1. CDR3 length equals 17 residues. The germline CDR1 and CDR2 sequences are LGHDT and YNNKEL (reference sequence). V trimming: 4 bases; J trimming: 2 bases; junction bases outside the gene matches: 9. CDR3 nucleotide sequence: TGTGCCAGCAGCCGAACGGTTACAGGGGGCGCTGGAAACACCATATATTTT. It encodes CASSRTVTGGAGNTIYF.

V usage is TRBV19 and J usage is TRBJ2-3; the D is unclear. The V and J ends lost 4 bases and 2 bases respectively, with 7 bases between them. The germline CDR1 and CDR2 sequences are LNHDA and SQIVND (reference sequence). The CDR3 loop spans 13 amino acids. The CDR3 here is CASSTISTDTQYF. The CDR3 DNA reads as TGTGCCAGTAGTACCATTTCCACAGATACGCAGTATTTT.

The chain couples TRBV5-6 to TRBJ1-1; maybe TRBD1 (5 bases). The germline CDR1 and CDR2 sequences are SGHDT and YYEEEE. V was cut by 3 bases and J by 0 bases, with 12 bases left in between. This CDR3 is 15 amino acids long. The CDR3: CASSSSGLMNTEAFF. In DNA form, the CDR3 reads TGTGCCAGCAGCTCCTCGGGACTGATGAACACTGAAGCTTTCTTT.

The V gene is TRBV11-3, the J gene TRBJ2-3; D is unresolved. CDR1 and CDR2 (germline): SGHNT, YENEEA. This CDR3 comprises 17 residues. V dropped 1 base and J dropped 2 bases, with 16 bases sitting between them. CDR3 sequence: CASSLGSGSLNTDTQYF. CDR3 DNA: TGTGCCAGCAGCTTAGGGTCCGGCAGCCTTAACACAGATACGCAGTATTTT.

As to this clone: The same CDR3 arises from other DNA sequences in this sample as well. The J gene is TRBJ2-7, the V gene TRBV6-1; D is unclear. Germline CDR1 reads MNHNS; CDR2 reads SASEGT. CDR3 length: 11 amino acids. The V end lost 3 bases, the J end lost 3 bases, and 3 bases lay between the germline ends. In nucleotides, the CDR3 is TGTGCCAGCAGTGAGTTCTACGAGCAGTACGTC. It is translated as CASSEFYEQYV.

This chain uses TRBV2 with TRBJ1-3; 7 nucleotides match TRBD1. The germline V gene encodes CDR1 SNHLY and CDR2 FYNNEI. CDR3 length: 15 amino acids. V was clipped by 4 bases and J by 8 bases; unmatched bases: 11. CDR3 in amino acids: CASSGNRGGQYTIYF. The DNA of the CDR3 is TGTGCCAGCAGTGGTAACAGGGGTGGGCAATACACCATATATTTT.

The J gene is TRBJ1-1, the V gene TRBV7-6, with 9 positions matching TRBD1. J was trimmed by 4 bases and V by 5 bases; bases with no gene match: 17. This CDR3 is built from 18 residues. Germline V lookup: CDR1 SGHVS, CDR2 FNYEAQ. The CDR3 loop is CASSETSGTGWRRTEAFF. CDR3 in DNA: TGTGCCAGCAGCGAAACCTCCGGGACAGGGTGGAGGCGCACTGAAGCTTTCTTT.

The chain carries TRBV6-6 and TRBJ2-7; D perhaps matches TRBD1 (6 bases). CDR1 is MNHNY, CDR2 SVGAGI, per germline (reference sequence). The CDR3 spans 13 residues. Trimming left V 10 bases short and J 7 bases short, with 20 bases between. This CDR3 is CATSQGETGEQYF. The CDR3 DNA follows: TGTGCCACTTCACAGGGAGAAACTGGGGAGCAGTACTTC.

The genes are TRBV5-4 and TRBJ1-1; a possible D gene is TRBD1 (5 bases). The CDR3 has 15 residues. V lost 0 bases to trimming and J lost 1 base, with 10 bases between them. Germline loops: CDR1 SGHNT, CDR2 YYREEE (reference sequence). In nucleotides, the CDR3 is TGTGCCAGCAGCTTGGGAATAGGGGCGAACACTGAAGCTTTCTTT. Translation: CASSLGIGANTEAFF.

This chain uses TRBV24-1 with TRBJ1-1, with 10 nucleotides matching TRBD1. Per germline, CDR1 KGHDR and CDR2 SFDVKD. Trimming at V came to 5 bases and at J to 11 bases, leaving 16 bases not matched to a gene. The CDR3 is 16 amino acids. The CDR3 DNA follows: TGTGCCACCAGTGCTGACGACAGGGGGCCTTCTAAAGGGGCTTTCTTT. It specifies CATSADDRGPSKGAFF.

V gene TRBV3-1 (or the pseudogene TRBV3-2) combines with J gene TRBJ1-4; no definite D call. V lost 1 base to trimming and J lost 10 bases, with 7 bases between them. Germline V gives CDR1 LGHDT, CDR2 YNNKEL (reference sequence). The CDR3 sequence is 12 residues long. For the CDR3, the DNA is TGTGCCAGCAGCCAAGCGGTCGGAAAACTGTTTTTT. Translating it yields CASSQAVGKLFF.

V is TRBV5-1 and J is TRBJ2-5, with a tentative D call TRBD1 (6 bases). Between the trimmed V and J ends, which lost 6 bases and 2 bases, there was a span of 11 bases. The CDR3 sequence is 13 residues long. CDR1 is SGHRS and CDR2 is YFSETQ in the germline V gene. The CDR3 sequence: CASTRQVQETQYF. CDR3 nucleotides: TGCGCCAGCACCCGACAGGTTCAAGAGACCCAGTACTTC. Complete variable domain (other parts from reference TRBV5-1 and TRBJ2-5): KAGVTQTPRYLIKTRGQQVTLSCSPISGHRSVSWYQQTPGQGLQFLFEYFSETQRNKGNFPGRFSGRQFSNSRSEMNVSTLELGDSALYLCASTRQVQETQYFGPGTRLLVL.

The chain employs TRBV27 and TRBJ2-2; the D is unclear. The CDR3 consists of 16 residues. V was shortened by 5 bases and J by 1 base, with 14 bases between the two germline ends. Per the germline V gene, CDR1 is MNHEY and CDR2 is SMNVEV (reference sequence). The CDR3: CASSNQRSKNTGELFF. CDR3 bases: TGTGCCAGCAGTAATCAACGCAGCAAGAACACCGGGGAGCTGTTTTTT.

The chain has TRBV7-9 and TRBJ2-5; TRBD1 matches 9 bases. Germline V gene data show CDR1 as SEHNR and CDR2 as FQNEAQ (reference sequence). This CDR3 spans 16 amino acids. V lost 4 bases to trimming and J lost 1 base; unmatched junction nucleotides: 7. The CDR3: CASSWDRALTQETQYF. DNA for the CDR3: TGTGCCAGCAGCTGGGACAGGGCACTGACCCAAGAGACCCAGTACTTC.

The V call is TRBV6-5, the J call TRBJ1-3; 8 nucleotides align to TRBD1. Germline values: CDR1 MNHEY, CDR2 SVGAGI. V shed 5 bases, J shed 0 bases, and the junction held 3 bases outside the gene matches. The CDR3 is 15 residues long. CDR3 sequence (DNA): TGTGCCAGCAGTCGGACAGGGATCTCTGGAAACACCATATATTTT. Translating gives CASSRTGISGNTIYF.

The CDR3 bases are TGTGCCACCAGCAGAGCCTACGACAGGGATGAGCAGTTCTTC. This gives the protein CATSRAYDRDEQFF. The V gene is TRBV15, the J gene TRBJ2-1; 7 bases are shared with TRBD1. J gave up 8 bases and V 1 base, and 5 bases lay outside the gene matches. Germline CDR1 reads LNHNV; CDR2 reads YYDKDF (reference sequence). This CDR3 spans 14 amino acids.

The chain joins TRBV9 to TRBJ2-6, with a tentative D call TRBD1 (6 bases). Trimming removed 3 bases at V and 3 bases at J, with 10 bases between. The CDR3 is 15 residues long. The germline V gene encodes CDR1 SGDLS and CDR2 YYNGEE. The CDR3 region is CASSAARGGANVLTF. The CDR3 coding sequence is TGTGCCAGCAGCGCAGCCAGGGGTGGGGCCAACGTCCTGACTTTC.

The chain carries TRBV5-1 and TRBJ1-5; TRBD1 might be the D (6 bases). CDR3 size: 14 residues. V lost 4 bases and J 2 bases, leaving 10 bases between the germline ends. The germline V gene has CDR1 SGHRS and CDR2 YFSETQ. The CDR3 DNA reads TGCGCCAGCAGCGTAGAGGGGGGCAATCAGCCCCAGCATTTT. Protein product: CASSVEGGNQPQHF.

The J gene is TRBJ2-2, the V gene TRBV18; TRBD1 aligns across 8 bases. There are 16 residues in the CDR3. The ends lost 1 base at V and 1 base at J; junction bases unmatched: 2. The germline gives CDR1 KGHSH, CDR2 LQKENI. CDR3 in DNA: TGTGCCAGCTCACCACAAGGACAGGGGAACACCGGGGAGCTGTTTTTT. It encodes CASSPQGQGNTGELFF. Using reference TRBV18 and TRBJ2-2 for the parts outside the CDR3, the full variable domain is NAGVMQNPRHLVRRRGQEARLRCSPMKGHSHVYWYRQLPEEGLKFMVYLQKENIIDESGMPKERFSAEFPKEGPSILRIQQVVRGDSAAYFCASSPQGQGNTGELFFGEGSRLTVL.

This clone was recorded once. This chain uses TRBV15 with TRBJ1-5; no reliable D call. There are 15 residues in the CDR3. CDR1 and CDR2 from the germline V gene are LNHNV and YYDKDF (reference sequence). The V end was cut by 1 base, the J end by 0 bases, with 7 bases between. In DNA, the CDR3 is TGTGCCACCAGCAGAGGACGTTATAGCAATCAGCCCCAGCATTTT. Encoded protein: CATSRGRYSNQPQHF.

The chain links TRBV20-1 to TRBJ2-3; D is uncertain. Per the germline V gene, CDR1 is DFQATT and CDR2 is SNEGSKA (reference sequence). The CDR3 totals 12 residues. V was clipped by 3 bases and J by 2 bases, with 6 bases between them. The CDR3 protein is CSASLSTDTQYF. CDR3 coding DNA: TGCAGTGCTAGTCTCTCCACAGATACGCAGTATTTT.

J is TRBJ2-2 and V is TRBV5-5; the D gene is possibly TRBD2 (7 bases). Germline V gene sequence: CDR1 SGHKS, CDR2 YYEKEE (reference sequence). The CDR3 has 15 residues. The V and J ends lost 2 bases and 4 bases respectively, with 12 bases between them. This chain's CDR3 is CASSFWGGFTGELFF. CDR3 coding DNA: TGTGCCAGCAGCTTTTGGGGGGGCTTCACCGGGGAGCTGTTTTTT.